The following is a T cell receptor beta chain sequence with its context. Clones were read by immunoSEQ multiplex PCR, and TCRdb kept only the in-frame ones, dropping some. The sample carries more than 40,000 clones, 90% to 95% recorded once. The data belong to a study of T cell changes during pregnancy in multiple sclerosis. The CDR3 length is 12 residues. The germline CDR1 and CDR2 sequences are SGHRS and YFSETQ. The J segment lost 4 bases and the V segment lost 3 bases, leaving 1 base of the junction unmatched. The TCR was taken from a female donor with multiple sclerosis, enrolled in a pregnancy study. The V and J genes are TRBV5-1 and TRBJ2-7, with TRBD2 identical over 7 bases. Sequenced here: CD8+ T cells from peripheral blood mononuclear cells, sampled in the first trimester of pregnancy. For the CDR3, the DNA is TGCGCCAGCAGCTACGGGGGGTACGAGCAGTACTTC. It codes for CASSYGGYEQYF.